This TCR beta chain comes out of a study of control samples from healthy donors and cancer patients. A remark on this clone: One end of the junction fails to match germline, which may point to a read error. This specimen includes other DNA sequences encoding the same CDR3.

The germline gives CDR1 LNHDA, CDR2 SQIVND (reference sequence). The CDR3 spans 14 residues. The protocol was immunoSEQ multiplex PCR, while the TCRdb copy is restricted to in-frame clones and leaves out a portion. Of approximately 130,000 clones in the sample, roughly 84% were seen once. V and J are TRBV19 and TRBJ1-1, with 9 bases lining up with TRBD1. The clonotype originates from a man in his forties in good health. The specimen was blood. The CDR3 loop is CASATGGRGTEAFF. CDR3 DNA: TGTGCCAGTGCAACAGGGGGCCGAGGAACTGAGGCTTTCTTT. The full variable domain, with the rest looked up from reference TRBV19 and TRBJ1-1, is DGGITQSPKYLFRKEGQNVTLSCEQNLNHDAMYWYRQDPGQGLRLIYYSQIVNDFQKGDIAEGYSVSREKKESFPLTVTSAQKNPTAFYLCASATGGRGTEAFFGQGTRLTVV.